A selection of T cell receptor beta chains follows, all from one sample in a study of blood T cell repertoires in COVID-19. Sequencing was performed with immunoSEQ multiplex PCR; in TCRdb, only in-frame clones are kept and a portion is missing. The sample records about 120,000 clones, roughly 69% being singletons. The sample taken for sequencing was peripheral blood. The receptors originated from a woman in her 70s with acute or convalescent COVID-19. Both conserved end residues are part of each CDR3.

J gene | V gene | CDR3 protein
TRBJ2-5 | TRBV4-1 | CASSQDISGGLRETQYF
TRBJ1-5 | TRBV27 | CASSLWGTGGLTQPQHF
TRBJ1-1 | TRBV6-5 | CASSYSGDAEAFF
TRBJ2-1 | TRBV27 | CASSPGLRPYNEQFF
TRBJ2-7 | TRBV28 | CASRVLGGRDEQYF
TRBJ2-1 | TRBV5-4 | CASSPRLGGYNEQFF
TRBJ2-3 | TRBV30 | CAWSKDLGGGDTQYF
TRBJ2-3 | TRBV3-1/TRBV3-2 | CASSQDLAGNTDTQYF
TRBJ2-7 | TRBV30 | CASRARGLYEQYF
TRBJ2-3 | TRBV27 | CASSFAGGDSTDTQYF
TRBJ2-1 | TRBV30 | CAWKRGPLKAGVTYNEQFF
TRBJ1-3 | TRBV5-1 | CASSLTFRDSNSGNTIYF
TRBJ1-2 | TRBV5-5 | CASNPLAGEHYGYTF
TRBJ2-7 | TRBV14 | CASSVFGVRSHEQYF
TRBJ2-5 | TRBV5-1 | CASSPGTSGGWYQETQYF
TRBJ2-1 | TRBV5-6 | CASSFRTSRLVGYNEQFF
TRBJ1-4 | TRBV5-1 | CASSAQGADEKLFF
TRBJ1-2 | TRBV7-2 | CASSPPGGFNYGYTF
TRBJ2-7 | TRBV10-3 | CAISESGGSEQYF
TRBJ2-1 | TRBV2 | CASSEVGLAGNEQFF
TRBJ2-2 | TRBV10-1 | CASSRGTGELFF
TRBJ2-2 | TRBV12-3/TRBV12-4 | CASSRQLTGELFF
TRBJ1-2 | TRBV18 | CASSPQGQAIYGYTF
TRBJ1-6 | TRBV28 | CATGQPDSPLHF
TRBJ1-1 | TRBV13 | CASSRGTEAFF
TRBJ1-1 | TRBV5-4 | CASRRGGLNTEAFF
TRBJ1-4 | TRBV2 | CASSSDSQNRVELFF
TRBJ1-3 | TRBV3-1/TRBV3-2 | CASSRRTGGSGNTIYF
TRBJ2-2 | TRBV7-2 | CASSRRSGANTGELFF
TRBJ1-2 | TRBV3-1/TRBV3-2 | CASSQREYGYTF
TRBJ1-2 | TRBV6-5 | CASSPGQGSGGYTF
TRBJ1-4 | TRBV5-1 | CASSRGQLNEKLFF
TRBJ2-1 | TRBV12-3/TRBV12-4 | CASSSGTGDEQFF
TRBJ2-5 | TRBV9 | CASSADLAGDGETQYF
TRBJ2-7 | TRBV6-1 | CASSEISGGASYEQYF
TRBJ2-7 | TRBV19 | CASSLLRASPYEQYF
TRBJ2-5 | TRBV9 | CASSPGTTETQYF
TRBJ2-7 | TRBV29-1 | CSVAPGIVTLEQYF
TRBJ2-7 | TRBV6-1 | CASSDGTASSYEQYF
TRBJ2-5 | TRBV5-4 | CASSFNSRGETQYF
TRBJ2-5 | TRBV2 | CASRRGNREGETQYF
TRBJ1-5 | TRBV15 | CATSRDLRTVRGSNQPQHF
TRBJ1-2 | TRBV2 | CASSETGQMYGYTF
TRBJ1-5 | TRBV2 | CASSEGRRDQPQHF
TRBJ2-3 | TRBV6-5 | CATRLAGGDTQYF
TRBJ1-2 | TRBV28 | CASTPTGYYGYTF
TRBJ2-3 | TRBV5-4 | CASAPGLLTDTQYF
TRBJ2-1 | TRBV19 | CASSTEMNNEQFF
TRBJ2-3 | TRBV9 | CASSPGQGSDTQYF
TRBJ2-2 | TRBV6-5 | CASQGQGWTGELFF
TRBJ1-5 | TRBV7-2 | CASSLEAGGYQPQHF